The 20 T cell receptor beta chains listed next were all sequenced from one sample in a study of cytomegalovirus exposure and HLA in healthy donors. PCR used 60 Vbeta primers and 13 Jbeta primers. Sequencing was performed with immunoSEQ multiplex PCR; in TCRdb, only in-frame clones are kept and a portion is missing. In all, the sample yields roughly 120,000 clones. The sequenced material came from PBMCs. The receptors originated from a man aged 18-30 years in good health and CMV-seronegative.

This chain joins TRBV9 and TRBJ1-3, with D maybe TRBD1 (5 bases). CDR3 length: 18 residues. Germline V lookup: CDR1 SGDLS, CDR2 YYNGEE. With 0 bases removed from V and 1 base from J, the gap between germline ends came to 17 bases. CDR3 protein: CASSVGLTSGTSGNTIYF. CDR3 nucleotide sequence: TGTGCCAGCAGCGTAGGGCTGACCAGCGGGACTTCTGGAAACACCATATATTTT.

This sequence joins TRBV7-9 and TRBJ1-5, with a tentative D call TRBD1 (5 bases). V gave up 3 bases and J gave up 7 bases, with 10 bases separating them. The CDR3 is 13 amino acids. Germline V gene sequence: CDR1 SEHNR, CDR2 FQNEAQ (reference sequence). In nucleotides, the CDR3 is TGTGCCAGCAGCTTCGGGGGGAACCAGCCCCAGCATTTT. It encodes CASSFGGNQPQHF.

CDR3 in amino acids: CASSFDRDSYGYTF. The CDR3 DNA follows: TGCGCCAGCAGCTTCGACCGGGACTCCTATGGCTACACCTTC. This chain connects TRBV5-1 to TRBJ1-2; the D gene is possibly TRBD1 (5 bases). The CDR3 is 14 amino acids. V gave up 2 bases and J gave up 4 bases, with 12 bases separating them. Germline V lookup: CDR1 SGHRS, CDR2 YFSETQ.

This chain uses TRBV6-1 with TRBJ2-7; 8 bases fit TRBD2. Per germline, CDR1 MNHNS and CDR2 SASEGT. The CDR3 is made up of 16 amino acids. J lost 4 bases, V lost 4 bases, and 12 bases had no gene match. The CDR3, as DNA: TGTGCCAGCAGTGGATTTGGGTTTGAGCGGGGGTACGAGCAGTACTTC. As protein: CASSGFGFERGYEQYF.

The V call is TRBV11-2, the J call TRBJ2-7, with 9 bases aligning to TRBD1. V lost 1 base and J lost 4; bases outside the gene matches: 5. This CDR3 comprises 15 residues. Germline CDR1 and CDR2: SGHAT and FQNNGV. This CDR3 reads CASSLVGTGNYEQYF. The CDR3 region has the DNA TGTGCCAGCAGCTTAGTAGGGACAGGGAATTACGAGCAGTACTTC.

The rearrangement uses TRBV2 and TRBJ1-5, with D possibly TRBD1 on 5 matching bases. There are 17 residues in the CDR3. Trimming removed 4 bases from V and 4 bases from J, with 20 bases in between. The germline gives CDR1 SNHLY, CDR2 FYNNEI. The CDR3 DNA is TGTGCCAGCAGTGGCCCCAGGGCCGGAGCCCTTAATCAGCCCCAGCATTTT. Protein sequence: CASSGPRAGALNQPQHF.

CDR3 nucleotide sequence: TGTGCCAGCAGCTTAGCCGGCCGACTCTCTGGAAACACCATATATTTT. It is translated as CASSLAGRLSGNTIYF. This chain uses TRBV7-9 with TRBJ1-3; unclear D gene. Per the germline V gene, CDR1 is SEHNR and CDR2 is FQNEAQ (reference sequence). This CDR3 spans 16 amino acids. The V end was cut by 0 bases, the J end by 0 bases, with 9 bases between.

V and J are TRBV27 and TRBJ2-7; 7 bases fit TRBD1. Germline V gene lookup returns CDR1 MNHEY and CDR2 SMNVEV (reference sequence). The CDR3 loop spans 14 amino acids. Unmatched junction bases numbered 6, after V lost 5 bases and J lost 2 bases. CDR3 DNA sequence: TGTGCCAGCAGTCCCTACAGGGGCACCTACGAGCAGTACTTC. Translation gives CASSPYRGTYEQYF.

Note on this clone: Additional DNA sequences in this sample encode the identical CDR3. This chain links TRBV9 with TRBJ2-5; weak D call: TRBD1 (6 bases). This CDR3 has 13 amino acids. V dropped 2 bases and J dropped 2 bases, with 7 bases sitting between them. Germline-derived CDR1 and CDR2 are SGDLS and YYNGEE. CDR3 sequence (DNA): TGTGCCAGCAGCGTCGGACAGCAAGAGACCCAGTACTTC. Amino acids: CASSVGQQETQYF.

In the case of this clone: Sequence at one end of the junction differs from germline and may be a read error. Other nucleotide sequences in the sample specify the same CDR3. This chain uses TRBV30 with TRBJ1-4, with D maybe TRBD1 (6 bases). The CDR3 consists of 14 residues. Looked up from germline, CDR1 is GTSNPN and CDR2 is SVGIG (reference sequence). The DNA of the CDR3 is TGCGCCTGGAGCGGGACATCCCTAGAAGGAAAACTGTTTTTT. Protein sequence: CAWSGTSLEGKLFF.

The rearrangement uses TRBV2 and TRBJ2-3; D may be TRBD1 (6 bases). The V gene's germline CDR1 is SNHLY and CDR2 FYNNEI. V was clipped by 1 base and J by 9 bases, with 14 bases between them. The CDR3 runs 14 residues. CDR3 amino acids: CASSEGYRASTQYF. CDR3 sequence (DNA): TGTGCCAGCAGTGAAGGATACAGGGCCTCAACGCAGTATTTT.

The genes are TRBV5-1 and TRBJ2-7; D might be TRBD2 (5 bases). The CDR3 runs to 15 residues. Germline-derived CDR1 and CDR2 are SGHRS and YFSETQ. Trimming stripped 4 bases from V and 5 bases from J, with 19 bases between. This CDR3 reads CASSQLGDRRDEQYF. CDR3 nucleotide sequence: TGCGCCAGCAGCCAACTAGGCGACCGGCGAGACGAGCAGTACTTC.

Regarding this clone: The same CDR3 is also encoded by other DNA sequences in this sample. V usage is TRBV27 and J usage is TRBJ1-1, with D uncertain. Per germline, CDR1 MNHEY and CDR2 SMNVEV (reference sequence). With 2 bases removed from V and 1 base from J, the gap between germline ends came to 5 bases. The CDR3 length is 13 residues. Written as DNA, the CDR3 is TGTGCCAGCAGTTTAAGCCCGAACACTGAAGCTTTCTTT. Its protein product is CASSLSPNTEAFF.

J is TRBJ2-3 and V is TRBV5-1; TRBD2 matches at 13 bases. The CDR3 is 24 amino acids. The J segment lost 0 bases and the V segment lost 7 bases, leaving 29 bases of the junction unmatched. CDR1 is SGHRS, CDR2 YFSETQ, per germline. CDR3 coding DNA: TGCGCCAGCGTGCATATCAAGAGGAAACTAGCGGGAGGGCCTCCCCCCTCTAGCACAGATACGCAGTATTTT. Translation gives CASVHIKRKLAGGPPPSSTDTQYF.

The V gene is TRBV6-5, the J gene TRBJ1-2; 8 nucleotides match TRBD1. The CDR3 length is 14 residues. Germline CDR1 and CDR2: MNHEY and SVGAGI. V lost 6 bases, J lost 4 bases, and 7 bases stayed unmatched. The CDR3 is CASRLLTGVYGYTF. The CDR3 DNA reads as TGTGCCAGCAGACTACTGACAGGGGTCTATGGCTACACCTTC.

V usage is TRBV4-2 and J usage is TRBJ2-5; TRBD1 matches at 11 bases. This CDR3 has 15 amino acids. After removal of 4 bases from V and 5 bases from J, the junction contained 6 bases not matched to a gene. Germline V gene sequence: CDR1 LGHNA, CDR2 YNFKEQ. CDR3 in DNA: TGTGCCAGCAGCCCGGGACAGGGGGGTGAGGAGACCCAGTACTTC. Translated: CASSPGQGGEETQYF.

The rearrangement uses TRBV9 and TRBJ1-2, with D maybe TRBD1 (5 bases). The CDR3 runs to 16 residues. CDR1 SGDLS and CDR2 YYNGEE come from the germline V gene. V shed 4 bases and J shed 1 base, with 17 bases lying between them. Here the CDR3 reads CASSPRIGGNNYGYTF. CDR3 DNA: TGTGCCAGCAGCCCCCGAATTGGGGGGAATAACTATGGCTACACCTTC.

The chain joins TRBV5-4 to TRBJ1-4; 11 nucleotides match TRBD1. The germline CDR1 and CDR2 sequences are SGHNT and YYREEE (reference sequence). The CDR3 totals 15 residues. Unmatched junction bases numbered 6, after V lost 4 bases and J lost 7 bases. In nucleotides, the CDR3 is TGTGCCAGCAGCGCCCCGGGACAGGGGGTTGAAAAACTGTTTTTT. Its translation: CASSAPGQGVEKLFF.

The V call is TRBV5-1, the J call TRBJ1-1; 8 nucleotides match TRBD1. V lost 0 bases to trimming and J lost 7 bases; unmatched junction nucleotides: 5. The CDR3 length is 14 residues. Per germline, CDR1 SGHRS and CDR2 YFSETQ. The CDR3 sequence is CASSLAGQGGEAFF. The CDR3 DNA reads TGCGCCAGCAGCTTGGCCGGACAGGGAGGTGAAGCTTTCTTT. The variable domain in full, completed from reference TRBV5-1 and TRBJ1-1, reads KAGVTQTPRYLIKTRGQQVTLSCSPISGHRSVSWYQQTPGQGLQFLFEYFSETQRNKGNFPGRFSGRQFSNSRSEMNVSTLELGDSALYLCASSLAGQGGEAFFGQGTRLTVV.

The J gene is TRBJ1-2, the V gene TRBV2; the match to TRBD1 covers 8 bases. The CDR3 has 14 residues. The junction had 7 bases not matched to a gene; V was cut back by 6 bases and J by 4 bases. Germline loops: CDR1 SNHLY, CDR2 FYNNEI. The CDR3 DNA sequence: TGTGCCAGCAGGGGGGGGACAGGCTTCTATGGCTACACCTTC. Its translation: CASRGGTGFYGYTF.